This T cell receptor beta chain comes out of a study of blood T cell repertoires in COVID-19 (dated by TCRdb to the early 2020s). Notes on the research overall: Samples covering the acute and convalescent phases of COVID-19 were provided by collaborators in the United States, Italy and Spain. Where available, HLA class I and class II types were taken from metadata supplied by the sample provider and were not determined by assay-based typing. The prospective study material was composed of cDNA or gDNA derived from T cells, B-cell-depleted T cells, or PBMCs. The repertoires were made available in a free public database intended to serve as a resource for research on the immune response to SARS-CoV-2. The dataset comprised deeply sampled blood TCRbeta repertoires from subjects exposed to, actively infected with, or recovered from COVID-19. A de-identified subject ID, COVID-19 status, age in years and sex were almost always included in the sample metadata. Samples came from the ongoing ImmuneRACE study (first 160 participants) plus 1,254 subjects from 6 global collaborators.

Whole blood was collected in K2EDTA tubes by collaborating institutions according to the institutions' own protocols. For TCRbeta analysis, collaborator samples were shipped as frozen whole blood, as isolated PBMCs, or as DNA extracted from either sample type. Beyond this particular receptor, the publication reports: The quantity of clinical and demographic metadata differed by source and by participant and was supplied without curation.

About this clone: The specificity of this receptor is unknown. Base qualities are not at hand, and no much larger clone is one base apart.

Here V drops 5 bases and J drops 1 base, and the junction holds 12 bases not matched to any gene. There are 17 amino acids in the CDR3, from cysteine to phenylalanine inclusive. Solely the CDR3 DNA is kept, with 51 bases framed from the first base. The CDR1 and CDR2 encoded by the germline V gene are SGHVS and FNYEAQ. TCRbeta CDR3 regions were amplified from genomic DNA using the immunoSEQ Assay, a bias-controlled multiplex PCR. In the original analysis: Within the assay, amplification of reference gene primers was used to estimate how many nucleated cells each sample contained. To quantify the absolute abundance of each unique TCRbeta CDR3 rearrangement, sequence reads were collapsed and filtered. For each sample, productive Simpson clonality was calculated as the square root of Simpson's diversity index across productive rearrangements. In TCRdb, the immuneACCESS table is reduced to in-frame sequences with V and J assigned. These tables do not hold every clone; where another copy was compared, an unresolved V gene accounts for under half, and the others remain unexplained. V and J calls and clone size follow that table, whereas D and trimming were derived from the DNA. This sample has 300,000 to 450,000 clones in its table, and 81% of those were observed once. The top ten hold more than 0.85% of the sample.

The specimen was peripheral blood. The chain is made from TRBV7-6 and TRBJ1-1; 8 bases in the middle match TRBD1. This TCR was sampled from a human donor with acute or convalescent COVID-19. The donor label of this sample is uncertain. The bases read TGTGCCAGCAGCCCCAGGGGGCGGGGAGGCAGGAACACTGAAGCTTTCTTT. Its translation is CASSPRGRGGRNTEAFF.